Shown below are 5 T cell receptor beta chains from a single sample sequenced in a study of identical twins. MiXCR, applied by TCRdb to the 5' RACE reads, yields one record per CDR3 protein. Of 1.5 million to 2 million distinct CDR3 sequences in the sample, under 35% are singletons; the top ten hold about 0.3%. Source material: cord blood. These receptor sequences come from a newborn girl in good health.

The chain combines TRBV15 with TRBJ2-3; no clear D. V lost 3 bases and J 4 bases, leaving 14 bases between the germline ends. Per germline, CDR1 LNHNV and CDR2 YYDKDF (reference sequence). This CDR3 is 15 amino acids long. The CDR3 DNA follows: TGTGCCACCAGCAGGAAGAAAGCGCTGTCAGATACGCAGTATTTT. Its protein product is CATSRKKALSDTQYF.

This chain uses TRBV2 with TRBJ2-5; tentative D call: TRBD1 (5 bases). The CDR3 runs 14 residues. Trimming left V 8 bases short and J 4 bases short, with 17 bases between. The germline V gene encodes CDR1 SNHLY and CDR2 FYNNEI. The CDR3 DNA follows: TGTGCCAGCCAACAGGACCTTCCGAGAGAGACCCAGTACTTC. Its protein product is CASQQDLPRETQYF. Looking up the rest from reference TRBV2 and TRBJ2-5 gives the full variable domain: EPEVTQTPSHQVTQMGQEVILRCVPISNHLYFYWYRQILGQKVEFLVSFYNNEISEKSEIFDDQFSVERPDGSNFTLKIRSTKLEDSAMYFCASQQDLPRETQYFGPGTRLLVL.

There are a few counts of this clonotype. V and J are TRBV5-1 and TRBJ1-2; 7 bases line up with TRBD1. The junction had 14 bases not matched to a gene; V was cut back by 2 bases and J by 4 bases. Germline V CDR1 and CDR2: SGHRS, YFSETQ. The CDR3 consists of 17 residues. The DNA of the CDR3 is TGCGCCAGCAGCTTTGAGGCTCAGGGGGGCGCGGCCTATGGCTACACCTTC. This sequence encodes CASSFEAQGGAAYGYTF.

The CDR3 coding sequence is TGCAGTGCTAGGTGGACAGCCTATAATTCACCCCTCCACTTT. This gives the protein CSARWTAYNSPLHF. The rearrangement joins TRBV20-1 to TRBJ1-6, with D maybe TRBD1 (6 bases). The CDR3 is 14 amino acids. V dropped 3 bases and J dropped 2 bases, with 8 bases sitting between them. Germline values: CDR1 DFQATT, CDR2 SNEGSKA (reference sequence).

This clonotype was counted only a few times. The gene calls are TRBV3-1 and TRBJ2-7; 9 nucleotides align to TRBD1. Germline CDR1 is LGHDT and CDR2 is YNNKEL (reference sequence). V shed 0 bases, J shed 6 bases, and the junction held 6 bases outside the gene matches. CDR3 length equals 15 residues. The CDR3 here is CASSQERTGVFEQYF. In DNA, the CDR3 is TGTGCCAGCAGCCAAGAGAGGACAGGGGTTTTCGAGCAGTACTTC.